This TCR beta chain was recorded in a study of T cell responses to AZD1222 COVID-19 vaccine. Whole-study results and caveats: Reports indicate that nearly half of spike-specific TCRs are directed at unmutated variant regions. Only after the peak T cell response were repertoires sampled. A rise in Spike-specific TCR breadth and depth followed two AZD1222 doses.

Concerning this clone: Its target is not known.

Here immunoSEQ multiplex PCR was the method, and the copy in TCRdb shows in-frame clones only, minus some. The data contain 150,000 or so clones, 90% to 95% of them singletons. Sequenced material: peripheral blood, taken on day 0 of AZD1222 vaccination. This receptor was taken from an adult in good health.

The CDR3 is CASSPPRDRNTGELFF. As DNA, the CDR3 is TGCGCCAGCAGTCCCCCCAGAGATAGGAACACCGGGGAGCTGTTTTTT. The chain couples TRBV5-1 to TRBJ2-2; D unresolved. This CDR3 spans 16 amino acids. The V and J ends lost 5 bases and 1 base respectively, with 15 bases between them. Germline assignment: CDR1 SGHRS and CDR2 YFSETQ.